This T cell receptor (beta chain) was sequenced in a study of T-cell memory formation after mild COVID-19. This clonotype was seen a few times. Its antigen is as yet unknown. From the 5' RACE reads, TCRdb called clonotypes with MiXCR, one entry per CDR3 protein. The sample carries 400,000 to 500,000 distinct CDR3 sequences, around 19% recorded once. Trimming at V came to 6 bases and at J to 2 bases, leaving 7 bases not matched to a gene. Germline loops: CDR1 SQVTM, CDR2 ANQGSEA. The CDR3 contains 14 residues. Whole-study results and caveats: Pre-infection memory already had some responding clones, implying cross-reactive memory joined.

The source is an adult woman who had mild COVID-19 (a few samples of this study predate the infection). Cell type and time point are not known. Input material: PBMCs or a T cell subset sorted from them (not recorded which). The chain joins TRBV29-1 to TRBJ2-1; 7 bases agree with TRBD2. CDR3 residues: CSVGGGSAYNEQFF. Written as DNA, the CDR3 is TGCAGCGTGGGTGGCGGGAGCGCCTACAATGAGCAGTTCTTC.